Listed below are T cell receptor beta chains from one sample, sequenced in a study of T cells after posttransplantation cyclophosphamide. TCRdb keeps only in-frame clones here, not all; method: immunoSEQ multiplex PCR. This sample includes 30,000 to 40,000 clones with no singletons; its ten biggest clones take up about 2.5%. The sequenced sample was PBMCs. These receptors were taken from a man aged 50 or older in good health, CMV-negative, and a related stem cell transplant donor. Each CDR3 is given with its conserved first and last residue. D genes are given only for firm matches. Not every row has a clone size; where given, it reads once, few, many or a size class.

j_call clone_size d_call v_call cdr3_aa cdr3_nt
TRBJ2-1 many NA TRBV7-7 CASSPLTRSSYNEQFF TGTGCTAGCAGCCCGCTGACTAGGAGCTCCTACAATGAGCAGTTCTTC
TRBJ1-2 few NA TRBV29-1 CSVEGLPAGQGRGYGYTF TGCAGCGTGGAAGGACTCCCGGCAGGCCAGGGGAGGGGATATGGCTACACCTTC
TRBJ2-7 many TRBD2 TRBV6-5 CASRQLAGAYEQYF TGTGCCAGCAGACAACTAGCGGGAGCCTACGAGCAGTACTTC
TRBJ2-7 many NA TRBV9 CASSAHGSSYEQYF TGTGCCAGCAGCGCACACGGGAGCTCCTACGAGCAGTACTTC
TRBJ2-7 few TRBD1 TRBV5-1 CASRLLTGGEQYF TGCGCCAGCAGACTCCTGACAGGGGGCGAGCAGTACTTC
TRBJ2-3 many TRBD1 TRBV18 CASSTPDRDYTQYF TGTGCCAGCTCAACTCCAGACAGGGATTATACGCAGTATTTT
TRBJ2-7 many TRBD2 TRBV5-4 CASSGGVLAGEQYF TGTGCCAGCAGCGGGGGGGTGCTAGCGGGAGAGCAGTACTTC
TRBJ1-2 few NA TRBV9 CASSAREFNYGYTF TGTGCCAGCAGCGCCCGGGAGTTTAACTATGGCTACACCTTC
TRBJ1-3 many NA TRBV28 CASSFAMVGNTIYF TGTGCCAGCAGTTTTGCGATGGTCGGAAACACCATATATTTT
TRBJ1-1 many TRBD1 TRBV25-1 CASSPWDSGSEAFF TGTGCCAGCAGTCCCTGGGACAGCGGATCTGAAGCTTTCTTT
TRBJ1-5 many NA TRBV10-3 CATTRGIGSNQPQHF TGTGCCACCACGCGGGGTATAGGGAGCAATCAGCCCCAGCATTTT
TRBJ1-1 medium-sized TRBD1 TRBV7-9 CASSYRDRGYSEAFF TGTGCCAGCAGCTACCGGGACAGGGGGTATTCTGAAGCTTTCTTT
TRBJ2-2 many TRBD2 TRBV10-1 CASSPGGGNTGELFF TGCGCCAGCAGTCCGGGGGGAGGGAACACCGGGGAGCTGTTTTTT
TRBJ1-2 few NA TRBV7-9 CASSVYSGILYGYTF TGTGCCAGCAGCGTATACTCGGGAATCCTCTATGGCTACACCTTC
TRBJ2-1 many TRBD2 TRBV11-2 CASSSLAGGRYEQFF TGTGCCAGCAGCTCACTAGCGGGGGGGCGGTATGAGCAGTTCTTC
TRBJ2-5 many TRBD2 TRBV7-9 CASRSGRTAVETQYF TGTGCCAGCAGGAGCGGGAGAACGGCTGTGGAGACCCAGTACTTC
TRBJ2-5 many TRBD1 TRBV29-1 CSVATGGVKTQYF TGCAGCGTTGCGACAGGGGGCGTTAAGACCCAGTACTTC
TRBJ2-7 many NA TRBV7-8 CASSLRQFYEQYF TGTGCCAGCAGCCTTAGACAGTTTTACGAGCAGTACTTC
TRBJ2-7 NA NA TRBV27 CASSFEGAYEQYF TGTGCCAGCAGTTTCGAGGGGGCCTACGAGCAGTACTTC
TRBJ2-2 few NA TRBV9 CASSVVQGGTGELFF TGTGCCAGCAGCGTAGTACAAGGAGGAACCGGGGAGCTGTTTTTT
TRBJ2-7 few NA TRBV5-6 CASSLASVGADEQYF TGTGCCAGCAGCTTGGCCAGCGTAGGGGCGGACGAGCAGTACTTC
TRBJ2-3 few NA TRBV5-1 CASSPTGADTQYF TGCGCCAGCAGCCCGACAGGAGCGGATACGCAGTATTTT
TRBJ1-2 many NA TRBV5-6 CASRHRQWRSNGYTF TGTGCCAGCAGACATAGACAGTGGCGTTCGAATGGCTACACCTTC
TRBJ1-2 many TRBD1 TRBV30 CACHRDRSRAGRGYTF TGTGCCTGCCACCGGGACAGGTCCAGGGCTGGACGTGGCTACACCTTC
TRBJ2-1 few NA TRBV1 CTSSQAREVIYNEQFF TGCACCAGCAGCCAGGCACGGGAGGTAATCTACAATGAGCAGTTCTTC
TRBJ2-1 many TRBD2 TRBV18 CASSPGLAGGPRRYNEQFF TGTGCCAGCTCACCGGGACTAGCGGGAGGGCCTCGGCGGTACAATGAGCAGTTCTTC
TRBJ1-3 NA TRBD1 TRBV9 CASSVARGLGNTIYF TGTGCCAGCAGCGTAGCCAGGGGGCTAGGAAACACCATATATTTT
TRBJ2-5 many TRBD2 TRBV10-2 CASSAAGGETQYF TGCGCCAGCAGCGCAGCGGGGGGGGAGACCCAGTACTTC
TRBJ2-4 few NA TRBV21-1 CANPRLAVGKAKNIQYF TGTGCCAACCCGAGACTAGCGGTGGGGAAAGCCAAAAACATTCAGTACTTC
TRBJ1-2 many NA TRBV5-5 CASSFLRVANYGYTF TGTGCCAGCAGCTTTCTCAGGGTTGCTAACTATGGCTACACCTTC
TRBJ2-1 many NA TRBV5-6 CASSFSTGEQFF TGTGCCAGCAGCTTTTCAACAGGGGAGCAGTTCTTC
TRBJ2-7 many TRBD1 TRBV29-1 CSVGLDRSMMIGEQYF TGCAGCGTTGGTCTGGACAGGTCGATGATGATAGGGGAGCAGTACTTC
TRBJ2-3 many NA TRBV4-3 CASSQEIYRQGRGQGTQYF TGCGCCAGCAGCCAAGAAATCTATCGCCAGGGGCGAGGTCAAGGTACGCAGTATTTT
TRBJ1-4 few TRBD1 TRBV29-1 CSGQTGGKEKLFF TGCAGCGGCCAGACAGGGGGGAAGGAAAAACTGTTTTTT
TRBJ2-7 many TRBD1 TRBV5-1 CASSLGGTGSYEQYF TGCGCCAGCAGCTTGGGAGGGACAGGGAGCTACGAGCAGTACTTC
TRBJ2-3 few TRBD1 TRBV11-2 CASSLATGATDTQYF TGTGCCAGCAGCTTAGCCACAGGGGCCACAGATACGCAGTATTTT